This T cell receptor (beta chain) stems from a study of early T cells in non-severe SARS-CoV-2 infection. Study-wide context: Sequencing of unsorted whole blood was done on bulk RNA, leaving chains unpaired. Points from the study as a whole: VDJdb-based annotation leaned toward anti-spike CD8 responses and missed private and CD4 specificities.

Germline V lookup: CDR1 SQVTM, CDR2 ANQGSEA. This CDR3 has 14 amino acids. Unmatched junction bases numbered 8, after V lost 4 bases and J lost 5 bases. Concerning this clonotype itself: The antigen remains undetermined.

Individually, cDNA molecules had unique molecular identifiers attached to them. One entry per CDR3 protein results from TCRdb running MiXCR on the 5' RACE reads. Of approximately 22,000 distinct CDR3 sequences in the sample, approximately 5.7% were seen once. The sequencing here drew on whole blood, taken at baseline. The TCR was taken from an adult who was a healthcare worker with PCR-confirmed SARS-CoV-2 infection or an uninfected control (not recorded which). The chain uses TRBV29-1 and TRBJ1-1; 9 nucleotides agree with TRBD1. This chain's CDR3 is CSVVWTGVVTEAFF. As DNA, the CDR3 is TGCAGCGTTGTTTGGACAGGGGTGGTTACTGAAGCTTTCTTT.